The 2 T cell receptor beta chains in this list originate from one sample, sequenced in a study of Ad26.COV2.S vaccination and SARS-CoV-2 variants. Treatment indicated: some 20 received Ad26.COV2.S at low or high dose, single or two shots; a few received placebo; per-sample allocation not given. The samples were gathered on day 63 after the first injection of vaccine or placebo. Clones were read by immunoSEQ multiplex PCR, and TCRdb kept only the in-frame ones, dropping some. The data contain 300,000 to 350,000 clones, about 90% of them seen just once; the ten biggest clones take up around 5.5%. Material: peripheral blood, obtained in a trial of Ad26.COV2.S vaccine versus placebo. The source of these receptors is a person aged 18-65 years who received the Ad26.COV2.S COVID-19 vaccine or a placebo.

The gene calls are TRBV5-8 and TRBJ1-4; D not resolved. V lost 0 bases, J lost 8 bases, and 14 bases lay in between. The CDR3 spans 15 residues. Germline-derived CDR1 and CDR2 are SGHTS and YDEGEE. The CDR3 DNA is TGTGCCAGCAGCTTGGCCCCGAGACCTCAAGAAAAACTGTTTTTT. Translation gives CASSLAPRPQEKLFF.

The chain joins TRBV4-3 to TRBJ1-2, with no clear D. With 2 bases removed from V and 7 bases from J, the gap between germline ends came to 11 bases. The CDR3 has 13 residues. The germline CDR1 and CDR2 sequences are LGHNA and YSLEER. In DNA, the CDR3 is TGCGCCAGCAGCCAAATATTGTTTATTGGCTACACCTTC. Its protein is CASSQILFIGYTF.